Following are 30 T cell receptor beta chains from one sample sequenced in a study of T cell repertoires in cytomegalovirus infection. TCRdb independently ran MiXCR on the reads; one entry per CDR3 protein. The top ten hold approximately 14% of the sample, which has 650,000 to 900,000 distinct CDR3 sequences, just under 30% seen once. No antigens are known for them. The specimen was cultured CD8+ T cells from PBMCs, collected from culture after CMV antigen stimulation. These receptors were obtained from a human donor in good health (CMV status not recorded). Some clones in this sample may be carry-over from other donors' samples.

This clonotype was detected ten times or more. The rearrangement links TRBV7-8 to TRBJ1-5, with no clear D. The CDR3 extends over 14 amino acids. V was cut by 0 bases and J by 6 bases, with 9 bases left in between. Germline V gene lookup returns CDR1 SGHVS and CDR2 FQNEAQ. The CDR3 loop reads CASSLAEGSQPQHF. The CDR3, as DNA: TGTGCCAGCAGCTTAGCGGAGGGTTCTCAGCCCCAGCATTTT.

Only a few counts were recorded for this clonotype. CDR3 bases: TGTGCCATTCCCGGGACAGGGGAACAGCCCCAGCATTTT. It codes for CAIPGTGEQPQHF. The J gene is TRBJ1-5, the V gene TRBV6-1; 10 nucleotides agree with TRBD1. The CDR3 loop spans 13 amino acids. The junction had 7 bases not matched to a gene; V was cut back by 10 bases and J by 7 bases. CDR1 is MNHNS, CDR2 SASEGT, per germline.

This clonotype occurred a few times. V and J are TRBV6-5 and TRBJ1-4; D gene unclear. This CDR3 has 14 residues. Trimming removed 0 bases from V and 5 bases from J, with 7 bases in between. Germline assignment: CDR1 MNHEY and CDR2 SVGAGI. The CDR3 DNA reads TGTGCCAGCAGTTACTCAGGGTCAAATGAAAAACTGTTTTTT. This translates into CASSYSGSNEKLFF.

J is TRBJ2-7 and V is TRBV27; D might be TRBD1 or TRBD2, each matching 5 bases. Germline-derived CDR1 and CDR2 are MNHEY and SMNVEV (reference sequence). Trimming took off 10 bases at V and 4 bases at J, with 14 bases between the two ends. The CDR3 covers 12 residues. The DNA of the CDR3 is TGTGCCACCGGGACGGAGTTATACGAGCAGTACTTC. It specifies CATGTELYEQYF.

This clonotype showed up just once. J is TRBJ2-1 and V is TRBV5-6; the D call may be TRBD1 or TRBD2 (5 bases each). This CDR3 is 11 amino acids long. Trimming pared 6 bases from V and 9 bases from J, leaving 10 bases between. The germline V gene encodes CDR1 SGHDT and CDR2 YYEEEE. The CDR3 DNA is TGTGCCAGCATCCAGAGGGGTGAGCAGTTCTTC. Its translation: CASIQRGEQFF.

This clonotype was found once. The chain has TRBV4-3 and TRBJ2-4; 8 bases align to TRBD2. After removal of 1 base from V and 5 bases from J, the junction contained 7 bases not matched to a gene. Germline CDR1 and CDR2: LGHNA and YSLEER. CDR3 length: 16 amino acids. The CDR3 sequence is CASSQGPGGEQNIQYF. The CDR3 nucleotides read TGCGCCAGCAGCCAAGGGCCGGGGGGGGAGCAAAACATTCAGTACTTC.

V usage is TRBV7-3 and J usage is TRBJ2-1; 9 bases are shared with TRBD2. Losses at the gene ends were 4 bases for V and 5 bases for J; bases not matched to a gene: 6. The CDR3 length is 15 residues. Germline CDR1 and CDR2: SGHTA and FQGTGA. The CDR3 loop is CASSSLAGNHNEQFF. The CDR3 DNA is TGTGCCAGCAGCTCTCTAGCGGGGAACCACAATGAGCAGTTCTTC.

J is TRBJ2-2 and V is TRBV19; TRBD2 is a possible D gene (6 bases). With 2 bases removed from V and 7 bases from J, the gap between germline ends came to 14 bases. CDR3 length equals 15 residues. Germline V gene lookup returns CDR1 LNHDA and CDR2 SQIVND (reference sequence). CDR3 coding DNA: TGTGCCAGTAGTATAAGGAGGGAGGTTATCGGGGAGCTGTTTTTT. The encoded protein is CASSIRREVIGELFF.

For the CDR3, the DNA is TGTGCCAGCAGCGCGGGACTCCCGTTAGTTGAGCAGTTCTTC. Translated: CASSAGLPLVEQFF. The V call is TRBV27, the J call TRBJ2-1; D might be TRBD2 (6 bases). This CDR3 region has 14 residues. Trimming took off 6 bases at V and 9 bases at J, with 18 bases between the two ends. Germline V gene sequence: CDR1 MNHEY, CDR2 SMNVEV (reference sequence).

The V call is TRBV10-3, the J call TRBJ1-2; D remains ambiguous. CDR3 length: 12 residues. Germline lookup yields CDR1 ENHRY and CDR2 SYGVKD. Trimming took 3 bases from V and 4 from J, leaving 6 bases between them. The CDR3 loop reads CAISDTVYGYTF. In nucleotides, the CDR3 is TGTGCCATCAGTGATACAGTCTATGGCTACACCTTC.

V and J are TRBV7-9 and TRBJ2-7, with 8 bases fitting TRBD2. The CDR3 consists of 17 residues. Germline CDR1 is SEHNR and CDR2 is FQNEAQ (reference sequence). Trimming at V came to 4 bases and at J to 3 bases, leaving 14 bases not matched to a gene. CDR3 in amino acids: CASSSEAFLAGYYEQYF. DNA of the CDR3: TGTGCCAGCAGCTCTGAGGCTTTTTTAGCGGGGTACTACGAGCAGTACTTC. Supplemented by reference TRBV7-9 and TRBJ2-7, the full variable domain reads DTGVSQNPRHKITKRGQNVTFRCDPISEHNRLYWYRQTLGQGPEFLTYFQNEAQLEKSRLLSDRFSAERPKGSFSTLEIQRTEQGDSAMYLCASSSEAFLAGYYEQYFGPGTRLTVT.

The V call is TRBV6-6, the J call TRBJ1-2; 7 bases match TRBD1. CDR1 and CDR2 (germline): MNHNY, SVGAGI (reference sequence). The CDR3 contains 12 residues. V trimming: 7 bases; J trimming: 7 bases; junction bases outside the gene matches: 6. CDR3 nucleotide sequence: TGTGCCAGCATACAGGGGCTGGGTGGCTACACCTTC. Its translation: CASIQGLGGYTF.

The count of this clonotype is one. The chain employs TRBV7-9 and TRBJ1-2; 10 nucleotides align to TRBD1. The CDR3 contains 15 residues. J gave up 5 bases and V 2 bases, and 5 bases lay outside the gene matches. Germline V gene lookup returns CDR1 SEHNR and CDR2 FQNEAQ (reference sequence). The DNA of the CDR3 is TGTGCCAGCAGCTTAAGCCGGACAGGGGGTTATGGCTACACCTTC. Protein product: CASSLSRTGGYGYTF.

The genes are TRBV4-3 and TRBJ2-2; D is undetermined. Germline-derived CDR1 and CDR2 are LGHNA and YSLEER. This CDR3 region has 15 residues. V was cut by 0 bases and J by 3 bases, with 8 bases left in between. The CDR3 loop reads CASSQESAYTGELFF. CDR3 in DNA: TGCGCCAGCAGCCAAGAATCCGCCTACACCGGGGAGCTGTTTTTT.

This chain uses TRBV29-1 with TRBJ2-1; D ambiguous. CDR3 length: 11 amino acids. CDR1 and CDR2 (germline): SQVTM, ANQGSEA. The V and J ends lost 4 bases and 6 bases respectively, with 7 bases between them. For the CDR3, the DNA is TGCAGCGTTGGGACGGCCAATGAGCAGTTCTTC. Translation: CSVGTANEQFF.

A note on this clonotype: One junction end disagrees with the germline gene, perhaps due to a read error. In DNA, the CDR3 is TGTGTCAGCAGCCCAATGACAGCGTCCTACAATGAGCAGTTCTTC. This encodes CVSSPMTASYNEQFF. The V call is TRBV12-3 or TRBV12-4, the J call TRBJ2-1; D is possibly TRBD1 (5 bases). CDR3 length: 15 residues.

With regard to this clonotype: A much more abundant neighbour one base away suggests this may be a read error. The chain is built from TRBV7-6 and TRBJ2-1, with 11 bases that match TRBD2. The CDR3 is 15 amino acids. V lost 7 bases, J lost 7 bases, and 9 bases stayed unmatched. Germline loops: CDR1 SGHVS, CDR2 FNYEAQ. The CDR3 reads CASNRLAGTSNEQFF. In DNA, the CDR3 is TGTGCCAGCAACAGACTAGCGGGGACGTCAAATGAGCAGTTCTTC.

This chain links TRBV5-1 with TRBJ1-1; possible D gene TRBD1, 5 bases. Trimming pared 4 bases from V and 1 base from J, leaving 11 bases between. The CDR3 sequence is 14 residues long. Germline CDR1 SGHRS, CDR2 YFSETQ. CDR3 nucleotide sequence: TGCGCCAGCAGCAGACAGATTCAGAACACTGAAGCTTTCTTT. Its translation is CASSRQIQNTEAFF. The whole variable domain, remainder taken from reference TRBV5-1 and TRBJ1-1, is KAGVTQTPRYLIKTRGQQVTLSCSPISGHRSVSWYQQTPGQGLQFLFEYFSETQRNKGNFPGRFSGRQFSNSRSEMNVSTLELGDSALYLCASSRQIQNTEAFFGQGTRLTVV.

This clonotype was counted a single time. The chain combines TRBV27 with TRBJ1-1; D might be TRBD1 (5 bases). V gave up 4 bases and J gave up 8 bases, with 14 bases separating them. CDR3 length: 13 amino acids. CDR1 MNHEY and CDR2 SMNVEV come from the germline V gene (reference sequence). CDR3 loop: CASSWGRPGEAFF. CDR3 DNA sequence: TGTGCCAGCAGTTGGGGACGGCCTGGAGAAGCTTTCTTT.

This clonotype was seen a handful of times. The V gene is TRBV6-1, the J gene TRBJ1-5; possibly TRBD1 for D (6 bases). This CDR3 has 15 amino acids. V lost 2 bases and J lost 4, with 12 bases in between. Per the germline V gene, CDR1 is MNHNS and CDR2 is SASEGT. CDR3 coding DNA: TGTGCCAGCAGTGAATACAGGGCACTTAATCAGCCCCAGCATTTT. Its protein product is CASSEYRALNQPQHF.

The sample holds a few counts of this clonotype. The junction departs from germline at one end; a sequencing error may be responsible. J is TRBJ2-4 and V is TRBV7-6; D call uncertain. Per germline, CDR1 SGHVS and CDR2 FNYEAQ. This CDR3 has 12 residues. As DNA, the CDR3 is TGTGCCAGCAGCTTCGGGTCGGGCCTCCAGTCCTTC. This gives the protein CASSFGSGLQSF. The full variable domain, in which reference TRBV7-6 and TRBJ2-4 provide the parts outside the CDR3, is GAGVSQSPRYKVTKRGQDVALRCDPISGHVSLYWYRQALGQGPEFLTYFNYEAQQDKSGLPNDRFSAERPEGSISTLTIQRTEQRDSAMYRCASSFGSGLQSFGAGTRLSVL.

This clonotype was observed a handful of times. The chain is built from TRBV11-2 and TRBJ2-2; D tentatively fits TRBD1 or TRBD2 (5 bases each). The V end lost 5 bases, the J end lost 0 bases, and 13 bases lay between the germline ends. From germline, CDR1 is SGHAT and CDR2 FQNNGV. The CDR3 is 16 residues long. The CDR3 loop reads CASSQNRDPNTGELFF. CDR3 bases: TGTGCCAGCAGCCAAAACCGGGACCCGAACACCGGGGAGCTGTTTTTT.

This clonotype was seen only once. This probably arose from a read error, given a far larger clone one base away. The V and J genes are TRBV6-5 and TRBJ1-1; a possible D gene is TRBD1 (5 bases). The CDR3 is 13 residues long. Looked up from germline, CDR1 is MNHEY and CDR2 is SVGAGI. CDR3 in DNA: TGTGCCAGCAGTTACGGGGGGAACACTAAAGCTTTCTTT. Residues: CASSYGGNTKAFF.

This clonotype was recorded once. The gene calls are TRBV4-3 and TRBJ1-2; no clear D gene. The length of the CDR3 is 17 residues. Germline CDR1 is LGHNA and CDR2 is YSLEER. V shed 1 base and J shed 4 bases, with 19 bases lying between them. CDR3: CASSQVTAAGIFYGYTF. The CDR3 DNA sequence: TGCGCCAGCAGCCAAGTCACGGCAGCTGGCATATTCTATGGCTACACCTTC.

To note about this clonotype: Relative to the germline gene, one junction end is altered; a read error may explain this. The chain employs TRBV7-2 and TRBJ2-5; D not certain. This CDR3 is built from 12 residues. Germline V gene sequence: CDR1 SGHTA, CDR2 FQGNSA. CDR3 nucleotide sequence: TGTGCCAACAGCCCTCTAGGAGAGACCCAGTACTTC. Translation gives CANSPLGETQYF.

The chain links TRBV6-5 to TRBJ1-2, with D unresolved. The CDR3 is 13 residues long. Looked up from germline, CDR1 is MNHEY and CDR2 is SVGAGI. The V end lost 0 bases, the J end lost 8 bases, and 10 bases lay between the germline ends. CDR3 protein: CASSYSPEQGYTF. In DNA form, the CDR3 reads TGTGCCAGCAGTTACTCGCCAGAACAGGGCTACACCTTC.

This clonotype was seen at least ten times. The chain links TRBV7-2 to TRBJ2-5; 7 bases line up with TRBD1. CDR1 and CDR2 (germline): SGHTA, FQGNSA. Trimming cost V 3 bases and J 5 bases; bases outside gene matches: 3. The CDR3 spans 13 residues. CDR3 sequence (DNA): TGTGCCAGCAGCTTTGGCAGGGGGGAGACCCAGTACTTC. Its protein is CASSFGRGETQYF.

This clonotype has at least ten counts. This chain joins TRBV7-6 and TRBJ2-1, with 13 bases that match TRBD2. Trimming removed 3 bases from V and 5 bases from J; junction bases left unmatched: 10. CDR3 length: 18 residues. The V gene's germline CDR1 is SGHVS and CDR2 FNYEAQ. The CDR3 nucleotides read TGTGCCAGCAGCTTCTTTGCGATGGGACTAGCGGGAAACAATGAGCAGTTCTTC. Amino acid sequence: CASSFFAMGLAGNNEQFF. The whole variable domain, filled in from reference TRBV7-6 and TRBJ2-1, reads GAGVSQSPRYKVTKRGQDVALRCDPISGHVSLYWYRQALGQGPEFLTYFNYEAQQDKSGLPNDRFSAERPEGSISTLTIQRTEQRDSAMYRCASSFFAMGLAGNNEQFFGPGTRLTVL.

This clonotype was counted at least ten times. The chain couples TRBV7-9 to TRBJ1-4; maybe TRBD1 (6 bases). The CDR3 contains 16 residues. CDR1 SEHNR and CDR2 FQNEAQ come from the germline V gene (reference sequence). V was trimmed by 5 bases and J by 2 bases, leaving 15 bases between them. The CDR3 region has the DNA TGTGCCAGCAGCCCCCTGGAGGGGGGGACTAATGAAAAACTGTTTTTT. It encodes CASSPLEGGTNEKLFF.

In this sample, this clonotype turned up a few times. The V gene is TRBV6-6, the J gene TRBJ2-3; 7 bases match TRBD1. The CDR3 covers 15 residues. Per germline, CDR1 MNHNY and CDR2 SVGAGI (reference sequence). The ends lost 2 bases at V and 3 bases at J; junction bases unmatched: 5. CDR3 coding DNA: TGTGCCAGCAGTTACAGGGGGCTTTTGACAGATACGCAGTATTTT. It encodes CASSYRGLLTDTQYF.